This TCR beta chain was observed in a study of breast tumors, draining lymph nodes, adjacent tissues. The lymph nodes were axillary draining lymph nodes from breast cancer patients. TCRdb ran MiXCR on the multiplex PCR reads and lists one entry per CDR3 protein. The table has approximately 100,000 distinct CDR3 sequences, approximately 21% seen once. Per the germline V gene, CDR1 is SGDLS and CDR2 is YYNGEE. V shed 8 bases and J 1 base; nucleotides not matched to a gene: 5. This CDR3 is built from 15 residues. Input material: axillary lymph node tissue. This clonotype originated in a female donor with breast cancer. Some clones in this sample may be carry-over from other donors' samples. The V call is TRBV9, the J call TRBJ2-7; 14 bases are a match to TRBD2. CDR3 sequence: CASKRTSGGSYEQYF. The CDR3 region has the DNA TGTGCCAGTAAGAGGACTAGCGGGGGGTCCTACGAGCAGTACTTC. Together with reference TRBV9 and TRBJ2-7, the CDR3 gives the full variable domain: DSGVTQTPKHLITATGQRVTLRCSPRSGDLSVYWYQQSLDQGLQFLIQYYNGEERAKGNILERFSAQQFPDLHSELNLSSLELGDSALYFCASKRTSGGSYEQYFGPGTRLTVT.